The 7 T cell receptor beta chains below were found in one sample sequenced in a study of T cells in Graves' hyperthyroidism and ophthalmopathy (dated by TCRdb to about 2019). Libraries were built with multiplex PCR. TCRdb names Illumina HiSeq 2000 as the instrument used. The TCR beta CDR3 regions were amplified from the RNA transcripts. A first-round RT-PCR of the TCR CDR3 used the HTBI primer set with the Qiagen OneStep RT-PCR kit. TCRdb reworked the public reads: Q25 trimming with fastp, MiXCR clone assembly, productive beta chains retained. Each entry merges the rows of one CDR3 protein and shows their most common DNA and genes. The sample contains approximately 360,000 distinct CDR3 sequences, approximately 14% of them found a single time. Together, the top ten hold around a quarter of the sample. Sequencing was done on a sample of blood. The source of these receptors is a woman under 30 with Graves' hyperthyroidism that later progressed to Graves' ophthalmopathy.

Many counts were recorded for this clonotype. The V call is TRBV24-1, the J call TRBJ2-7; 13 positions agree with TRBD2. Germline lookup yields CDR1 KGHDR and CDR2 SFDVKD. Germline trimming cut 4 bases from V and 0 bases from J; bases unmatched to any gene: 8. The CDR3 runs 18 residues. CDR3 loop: CATSDSGTSGKTSYEQYF. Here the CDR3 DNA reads TGTGCCACCAGTGACTCCGGGACTAGCGGGAAGACCTCCTACGAGCAGTACTTC.

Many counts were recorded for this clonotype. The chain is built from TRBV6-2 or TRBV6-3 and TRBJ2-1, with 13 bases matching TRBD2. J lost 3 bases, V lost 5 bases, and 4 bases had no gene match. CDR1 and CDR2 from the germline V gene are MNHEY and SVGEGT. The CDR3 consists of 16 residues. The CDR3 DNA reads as TGTGCCAGCAGTGGACTAGCGGGAGAGTTCTACAATGAGCAGTTCTTC. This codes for CASSGLAGEFYNEQFF.

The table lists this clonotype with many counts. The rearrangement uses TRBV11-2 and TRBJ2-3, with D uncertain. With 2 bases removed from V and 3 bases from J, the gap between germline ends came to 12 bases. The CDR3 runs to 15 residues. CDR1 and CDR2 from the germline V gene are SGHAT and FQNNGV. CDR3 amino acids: CASSLYTPTTDTQYF. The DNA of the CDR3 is TGTGCCAGCAGCTTATATACACCAACAACAGATACGCAGTATTTT.

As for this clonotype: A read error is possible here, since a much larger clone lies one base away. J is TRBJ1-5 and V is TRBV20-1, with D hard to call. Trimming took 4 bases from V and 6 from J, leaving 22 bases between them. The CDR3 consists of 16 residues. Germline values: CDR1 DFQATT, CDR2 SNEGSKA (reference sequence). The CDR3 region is CSAINGPFDWGQPQHF. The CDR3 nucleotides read TGCAGTGCTATAAACGGCCCTTTTGACTGGGGTCAGCCCCAGCATTTT.

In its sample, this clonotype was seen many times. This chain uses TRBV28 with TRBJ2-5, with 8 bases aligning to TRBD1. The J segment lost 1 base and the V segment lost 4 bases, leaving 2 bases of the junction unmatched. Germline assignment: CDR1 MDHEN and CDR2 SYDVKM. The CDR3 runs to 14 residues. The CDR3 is CASSSDRAQETQYF. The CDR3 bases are TGTGCCAGCAGTTCGGACAGGGCCCAAGAGACCCAGTACTTC.

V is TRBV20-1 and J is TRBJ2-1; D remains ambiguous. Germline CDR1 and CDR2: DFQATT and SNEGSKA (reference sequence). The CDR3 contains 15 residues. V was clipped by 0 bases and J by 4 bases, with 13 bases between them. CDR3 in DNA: TGCAGTGCTAGAGATCTCGGGCAGCTATACAATGAGCAGTTCTTC. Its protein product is CSARDLGQLYNEQFF.

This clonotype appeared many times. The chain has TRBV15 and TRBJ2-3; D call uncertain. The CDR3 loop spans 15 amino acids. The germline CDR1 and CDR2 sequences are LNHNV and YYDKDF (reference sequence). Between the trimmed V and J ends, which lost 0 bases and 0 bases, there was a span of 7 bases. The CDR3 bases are TGTGCCACCAGCAGAGATCTTGTGAGCACAGATACGCAGTATTTT. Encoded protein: CATSRDLVSTDTQYF.